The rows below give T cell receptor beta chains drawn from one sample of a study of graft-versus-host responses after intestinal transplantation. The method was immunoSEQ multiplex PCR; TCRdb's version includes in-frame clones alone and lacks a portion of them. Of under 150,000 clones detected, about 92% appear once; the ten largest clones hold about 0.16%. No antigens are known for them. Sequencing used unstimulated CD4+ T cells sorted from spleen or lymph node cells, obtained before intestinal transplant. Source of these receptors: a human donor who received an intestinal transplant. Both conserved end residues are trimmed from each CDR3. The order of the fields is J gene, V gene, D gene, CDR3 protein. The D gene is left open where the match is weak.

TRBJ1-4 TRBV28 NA ASSLVWQATNEKLF
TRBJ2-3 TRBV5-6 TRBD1 ASSRPGGDTQY
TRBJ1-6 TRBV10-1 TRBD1 ASSGQGYNSPLH
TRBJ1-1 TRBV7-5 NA VRSAGQGATEAF
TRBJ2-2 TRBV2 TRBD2 ASNALAGLAGELF
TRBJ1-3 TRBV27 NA ASSLRRGHTIY
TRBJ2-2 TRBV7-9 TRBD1 ASSLVRDRANTGELF
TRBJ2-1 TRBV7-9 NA ASSLSRGLGYNEQF
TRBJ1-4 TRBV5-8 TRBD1 ASSSGTGGLSSEKLF
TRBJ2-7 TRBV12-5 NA ASGHVNRDEQY
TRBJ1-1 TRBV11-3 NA ASSLEVGVGVMNTEAF
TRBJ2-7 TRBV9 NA ASSVKTGIEYEQY
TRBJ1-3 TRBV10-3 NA ASQRTAGGGNTIY
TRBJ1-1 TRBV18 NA ASSRLITRGGNTEAF
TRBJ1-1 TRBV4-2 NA ASSQPQYMNTEAF
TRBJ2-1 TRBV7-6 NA ASSSQGTWGGEQF
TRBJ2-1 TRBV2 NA ASRGTATKQF
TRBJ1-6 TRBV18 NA ASSVGETYNSPLH
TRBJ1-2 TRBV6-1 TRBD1 ASRAGTGIGGYT
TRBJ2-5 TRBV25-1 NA ASTPLQGRGKETQY
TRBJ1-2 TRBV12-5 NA ASGRSLVRGYGYT
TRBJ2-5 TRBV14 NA ASSQKGVLEGETQY
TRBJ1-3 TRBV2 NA ASRTPTGPGNTIY
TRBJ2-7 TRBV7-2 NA ASSLYGRDPYEQY
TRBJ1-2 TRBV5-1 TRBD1 ASSLRTGGAGGNYGYT
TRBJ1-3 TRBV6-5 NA ASRTSVEYGNTIY
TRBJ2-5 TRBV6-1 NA ASSEGWAQETQY
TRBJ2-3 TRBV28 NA ASTLTVYGTDTQY
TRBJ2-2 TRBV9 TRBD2 ASSVEPFASGGTGELF
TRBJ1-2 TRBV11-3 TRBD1 ASGTGGPVGYT
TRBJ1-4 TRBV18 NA ASSPQGAAMKNEKLF
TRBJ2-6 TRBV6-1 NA ASRGASGANVLT
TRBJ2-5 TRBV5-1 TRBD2 ASSFGGGQETQY
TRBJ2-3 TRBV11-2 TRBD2 ATSGGATDTQY
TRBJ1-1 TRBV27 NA ASRGLGLNTEAF
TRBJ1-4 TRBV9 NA ASSVGQYNEKLF
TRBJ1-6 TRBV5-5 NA ASSSRARDSPLH
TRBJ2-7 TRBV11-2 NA ASSLAYEQY
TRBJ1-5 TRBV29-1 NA SVVSTDSNQPQH
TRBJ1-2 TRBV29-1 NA SAQSPIAKNYGYT
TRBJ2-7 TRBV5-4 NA ASSSRQNYEQY
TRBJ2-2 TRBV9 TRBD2 ASSVGTGGAFGELF
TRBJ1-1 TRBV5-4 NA ASSPGPMNTEAF
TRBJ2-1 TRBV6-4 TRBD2 ASSPGTSFYNEQF
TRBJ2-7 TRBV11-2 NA ASSASHEQY
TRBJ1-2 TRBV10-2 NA ASSGGYGYT
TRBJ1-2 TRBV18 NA ASSPTEGLDYGYT